These T cell receptor beta chains were read from a single sample in a study of cytomegalovirus exposure and HLA in healthy donors. Assay: immunoSEQ multiplex PCR; the TCRdb copy retains only in-frame clones and omits some. The sample lists around 170,000 clones, 80% occurring once. Specimen: PBMCs. Receptors were obtained from a man aged 35-49 years in good health and CMV-seronegative. The CDR3 runs from the conserved cysteine through the conserved F or W. D genes are given only for firm matches. Clone sizes are given selectively: once, few, many, or a class where the clone is expanded.

v_call: TRBV9
j_call: TRBJ2-3
d_call: NA
clone_size: NA
cdr3_aa: CASSGREGGNTDTQYF
cdr3_nt: TGTGCCAGCAGCGGGAGAGAAGGCGGGAACACAGATACGCAGTATTTT

v_call: TRBV29-1
j_call: TRBJ2-7
d_call: TRBD1
clone_size: NA
cdr3_aa: CSVEPTGNSREQYF
cdr3_nt: TGCAGCGTTGAGCCGACAGGGAACAGCCGCGAGCAGTACTTC

v_call: TRBV2
j_call: TRBJ2-5
d_call: TRBD1
clone_size: NA
cdr3_aa: CASQRGGRETQYF
cdr3_nt: TGTGCCAGTCAGAGAGGGGGCCGAGAGACCCAGTACTTC

v_call: TRBV7-2
j_call: TRBJ1-1
d_call: TRBD1
clone_size: NA
cdr3_aa: CASSLGQKAFF
cdr3_nt: TGTGCCAGCAGCTTGGGACAGAAAGCTTTCTTT

v_call: TRBV5-1
j_call: TRBJ1-2
d_call: TRBD1
clone_size: few
cdr3_aa: CASSSGQGDGYTF
cdr3_nt: TGCGCCAGCAGCTCGGGACAGGGGGACGGCTACACCTTC

v_call: TRBV7-2
j_call: TRBJ1-1
d_call: NA
clone_size: NA
cdr3_aa: CASRFPQGNTEAFF
cdr3_nt: TGTGCCAGCCGTTTTCCACAGGGTAACACTGAAGCTTTCTTT

v_call: TRBV5-1
j_call: TRBJ2-1
d_call: TRBD2
clone_size: NA
cdr3_aa: CASSLSSGAAPYNEQFF
cdr3_nt: TGCGCCAGCAGCTTGTCTAGCGGCGCAGCTCCCTACAATGAGCAGTTCTTC

v_call: TRBV10-3
j_call: TRBJ2-2
d_call: TRBD2
clone_size: NA
cdr3_aa: CAARSGSKDTGELFF
cdr3_nt: TGTGCCGCGAGGAGCGGGAGTAAGGACACCGGGGAGCTGTTTTTT

v_call: TRBV18
j_call: TRBJ1-5
d_call: NA
clone_size: NA
cdr3_aa: CASSPIGGDQPQHF
cdr3_nt: TGTGCCAGCTCACCAATAGGGGGAGATCAGCCCCAGCATTTT

v_call: TRBV18
j_call: TRBJ2-3
d_call: NA
clone_size: NA
cdr3_aa: CASSRTASTDTQYF
cdr3_nt: TGTGCCAGCTCAAGGACAGCTAGCACAGATACGCAGTATTTT

v_call: TRBV11-2
j_call: TRBJ2-5
d_call: TRBD2
clone_size: few
cdr3_aa: CASSPGRTSGKTQYF
cdr3_nt: TGTGCCAGCAGCCCTGGTAGGACTAGCGGAAAGACCCAGTACTTC

v_call: TRBV9
j_call: TRBJ2-5
d_call: NA
clone_size: NA
cdr3_aa: CASSVGMQETQYF
cdr3_nt: TGTGCCAGCAGCGTAGGTATGCAAGAGACCCAGTACTTC

v_call: TRBV15
j_call: TRBJ2-7
d_call: NA
clone_size: NA
cdr3_aa: CATSRDLVDDEQYF
cdr3_nt: TGTGCCACCAGCAGAGATCTTGTAGATGACGAGCAGTACTTC

v_call: TRBV7-2
j_call: TRBJ1-1
d_call: TRBD1
clone_size: NA
cdr3_aa: CASSPRDRGGEAFF
cdr3_nt: TGTGCCAGCAGCCCACGGGACAGGGGCGGTGAAGCTTTCTTT

v_call: TRBV7-2
j_call: TRBJ1-2
d_call: NA
clone_size: once
cdr3_aa: CASSLATAENYGYTF
cdr3_nt: TGTGCCAGCAGCTTGGCGACAGCTGAAAACTATGGCTACACCTTC

v_call: TRBV10-3
j_call: TRBJ2-7
d_call: NA
clone_size: once
cdr3_aa: CAISEREGAYEQYF
cdr3_nt: TGTGCCATCAGTGAGAGGGAAGGGGCCTACGAGCAGTACTTC

v_call: TRBV27
j_call: TRBJ1-1
d_call: NA
clone_size: NA
cdr3_aa: CASSFASTADGEAFF
cdr3_nt: TGTGCCAGCAGTTTCGCGTCGACAGCCGATGGAGAAGCTTTCTTT

v_call: TRBV7-9
j_call: TRBJ1-2
d_call: TRBD1
clone_size: NA
cdr3_aa: CASSRQGYYGYTF
cdr3_nt: TGTGCCAGCAGCCGACAGGGATACTATGGCTACACCTTC

v_call: TRBV21-1
j_call: TRBJ2-7
d_call: NA
clone_size: NA
cdr3_aa: CASSLSPIRDRGHEQYF
cdr3_nt: TGTGCCAGCAGCCTAAGCCCCATCCGGGACAGGGGCCACGAGCAGTACTTC

v_call: TRBV6-6
j_call: TRBJ2-7
d_call: NA
clone_size: NA
cdr3_aa: CASSPAYYEQYF
cdr3_nt: TGTGCCAGCAGCCCTGCGTACTACGAGCAGTACTTC

v_call: TRBV5-1
j_call: TRBJ2-5
d_call: TRBD2
clone_size: NA
cdr3_aa: CASSRHSTSGGETQYF
cdr3_nt: TGCGCCAGCAGCCGTCACTCTACTAGCGGGGGAGAGACCCAGTACTTC

v_call: TRBV18
j_call: TRBJ1-2
d_call: TRBD1
clone_size: NA
cdr3_aa: CASSPGTGFGYTF
cdr3_nt: TGTGCCAGCTCACCAGGGACAGGGTTTGGCTACACCTTC

v_call: TRBV5-4
j_call: TRBJ2-2
d_call: TRBD2
clone_size: NA
cdr3_aa: CASSSGLADTGELFF
cdr3_nt: TGTGCCAGCAGCTCGGGACTAGCGGACACCGGGGAGCTGTTTTTT

v_call: TRBV6-5
j_call: TRBJ2-7
d_call: NA
clone_size: NA
cdr3_aa: CASSTNYEQYF
cdr3_nt: TGTGCCAGCTCAACTAACTACGAGCAGTACTTC

v_call: TRBV29-1
j_call: TRBJ2-1
d_call: NA
clone_size: NA
cdr3_aa: CSGLRGNNEQFF
cdr3_nt: TGCAGCGGGCTACGGGGGAACAATGAGCAGTTCTTC

v_call: TRBV27
j_call: TRBJ1-4
d_call: NA
clone_size: NA
cdr3_aa: CASSSRLEGGEKLFF
cdr3_nt: TGTGCCAGCAGTTCTCGGCTCGAGGGTGGTGAAAAACTGTTTTTT

v_call: TRBV18
j_call: TRBJ2-7
d_call: TRBD2
clone_size: NA
cdr3_aa: CASSPRSGDVAYEQYF
cdr3_nt: TGTGCCAGCTCACCACGAAGCGGGGACGTAGCCTACGAGCAGTACTTC

v_call: TRBV18
j_call: TRBJ1-3
d_call: NA
clone_size: NA
cdr3_aa: CASSPGLFSGNTIYF
cdr3_nt: TGTGCCAGCTCACCGGGACTGTTCTCTGGAAACACCATATATTTT

v_call: TRBV6-5
j_call: TRBJ2-7
d_call: TRBD2
clone_size: NA
cdr3_aa: CASRRGLAGLYEQYF
cdr3_nt: TGTGCCAGCAGAAGGGGACTAGCGGGGCTCTACGAGCAGTACTTC

v_call: TRBV7-9
j_call: TRBJ2-7
d_call: TRBD2
clone_size: NA
cdr3_aa: CASGPREGFGEQYF
cdr3_nt: TGTGCCAGCGGCCCGAGGGAGGGCTTTGGCGAGCAGTACTTC

v_call: TRBV2
j_call: TRBJ2-2
d_call: TRBD1
clone_size: many
cdr3_aa: CANDDRDRTSGELFF
cdr3_nt: TGTGCCAACGATGACAGGGATCGAACATCCGGGGAGCTGTTTTTT